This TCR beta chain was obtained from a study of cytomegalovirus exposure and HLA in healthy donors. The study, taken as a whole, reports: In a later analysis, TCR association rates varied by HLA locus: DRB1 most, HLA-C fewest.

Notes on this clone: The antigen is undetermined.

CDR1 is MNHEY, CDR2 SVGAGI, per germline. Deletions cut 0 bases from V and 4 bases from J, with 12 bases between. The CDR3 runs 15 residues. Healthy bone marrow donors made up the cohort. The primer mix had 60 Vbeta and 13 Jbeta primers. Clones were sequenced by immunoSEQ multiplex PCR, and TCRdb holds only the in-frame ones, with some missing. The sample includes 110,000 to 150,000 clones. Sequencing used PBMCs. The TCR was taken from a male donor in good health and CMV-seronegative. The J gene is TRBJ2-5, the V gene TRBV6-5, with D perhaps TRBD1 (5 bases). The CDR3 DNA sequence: TGTGCCAGCAGTTACTCGAGTCAGGGTAGAGAGACCCAGTACTTC. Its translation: CASSYSSQGRETQYF.